This T cell receptor (beta chain) is drawn from a study of shared clonotypes between healthy human individuals. Across the study: Contributing individuals were a couple of females and three males aged 18 to 49.

Sequenced by immunoSEQ multiplex PCR; TCRdb stores in-frame clones only, minus some. The repertoire holds 170,000 or so clones, with 65% to 70% as singletons. This clone was found a few times. Looked up from germline, CDR1 is SGHNT and CDR2 is YENEEA. The CDR3 has 17 residues. With 3 bases clipped from V and 7 bases from J, the junction kept 10 bases outside the gene matches. The donors were all Caucasian adults (living in Nashville, Tennessee). This receptor was obtained from a young man in good health. Source material: memory CD4+ T cells sorted from blood. The subset here: CD45RA-negative fraction. The chain uses TRBV11-3 and TRBJ2-1; 12 nucleotides agree with TRBD2. CDR3 in amino acids: CASSLGRLAGDRNEQFF. CDR3 bases: TGTGCCAGCAGCTTGGGAAGACTAGCGGGAGATCGTAATGAGCAGTTCTTC.